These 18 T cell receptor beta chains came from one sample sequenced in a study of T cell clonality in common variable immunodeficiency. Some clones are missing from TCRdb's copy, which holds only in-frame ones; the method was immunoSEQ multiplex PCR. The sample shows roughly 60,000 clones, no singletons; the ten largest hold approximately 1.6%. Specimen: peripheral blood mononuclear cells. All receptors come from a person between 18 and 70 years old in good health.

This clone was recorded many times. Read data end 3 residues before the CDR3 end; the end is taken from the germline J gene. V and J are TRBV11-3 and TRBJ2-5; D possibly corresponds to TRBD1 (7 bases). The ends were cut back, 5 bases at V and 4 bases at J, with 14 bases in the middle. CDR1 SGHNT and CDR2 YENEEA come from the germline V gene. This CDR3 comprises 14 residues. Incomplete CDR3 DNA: TGTGCCAGCAGCGCCTACAGGGGAGGAGAGACC. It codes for CASSAYRGGET. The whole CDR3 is CASSAYRGGETQYF.

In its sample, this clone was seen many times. The CDR3 loop is CASSLYQGSDTQYF. Incomplete CDR3 DNA: TGTGCCAGCAGCTTATATCAGGGCTCAGATACG. The V and J genes are TRBV7-3 and TRBJ2-3; a possible D gene is TRBD1 (5 bases). With the read ending 3 residues before the CDR3 end, the germline J gene is used to fill in that end. The CDR3 spans 14 residues. With 2 bases removed from V and 4 bases from J, the gap between germline ends came to 10 bases. The germline V gene has CDR1 SGHTA and CDR2 FQGTGA.

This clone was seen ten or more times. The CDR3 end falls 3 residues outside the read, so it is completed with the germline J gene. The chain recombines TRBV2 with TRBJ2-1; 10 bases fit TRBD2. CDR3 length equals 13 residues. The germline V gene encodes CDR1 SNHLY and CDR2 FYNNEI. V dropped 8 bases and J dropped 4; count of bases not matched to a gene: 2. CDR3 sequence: CASQAGGYNEQFF. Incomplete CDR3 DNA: TGTGCCAGCCAAGCGGGAGGGTACAATGAG.

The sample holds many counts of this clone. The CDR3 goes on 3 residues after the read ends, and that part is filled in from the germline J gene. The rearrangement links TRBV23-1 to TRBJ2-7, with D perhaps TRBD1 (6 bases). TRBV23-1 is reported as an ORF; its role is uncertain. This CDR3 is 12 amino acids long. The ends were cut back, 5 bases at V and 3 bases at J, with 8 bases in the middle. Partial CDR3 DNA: TGCGCCAGCAGTGTACAGGGCTACGAG. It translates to CASSVQGYE. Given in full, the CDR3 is CASSVQGYEQYF.

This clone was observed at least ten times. CDR3 in amino acids: CSARGGSGLGSSYEQYF. CDR3 DNA, as far as it was read: TGCAGTGCTAGAGGAGGCTCGGGACTAGGAAGCTCCTACGAG. The chain couples TRBV20-1 to TRBJ2-7; 8 positions match TRBD2. Sequencing ends 3 residues short of the CDR3 end; the germline J gene provides the rest. The CDR3 contains 17 residues. From germline, CDR1 is DFQATT and CDR2 SNEGSKA (reference sequence). Trimming took 1 base from V and 0 from J; bases not matched to a gene: 11.

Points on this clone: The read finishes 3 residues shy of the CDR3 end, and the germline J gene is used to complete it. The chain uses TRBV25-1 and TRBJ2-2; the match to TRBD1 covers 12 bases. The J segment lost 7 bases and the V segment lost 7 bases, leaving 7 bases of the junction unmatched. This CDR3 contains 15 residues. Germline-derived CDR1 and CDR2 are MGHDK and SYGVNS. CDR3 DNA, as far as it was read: TGTGCCAGCAATCCCGGGACAGGGGGCGGCGGGGAG. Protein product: CASNPGTGGGGE. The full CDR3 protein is CASNPGTGGGGELFF.

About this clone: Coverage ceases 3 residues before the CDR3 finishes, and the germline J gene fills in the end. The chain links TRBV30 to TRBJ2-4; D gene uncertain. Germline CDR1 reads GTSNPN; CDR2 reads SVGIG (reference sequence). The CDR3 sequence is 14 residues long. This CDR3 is CAWSVAAPNYGQYF. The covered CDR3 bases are TGTGCCTGGAGTGTGGCAGCCCCTAACTATGGT.

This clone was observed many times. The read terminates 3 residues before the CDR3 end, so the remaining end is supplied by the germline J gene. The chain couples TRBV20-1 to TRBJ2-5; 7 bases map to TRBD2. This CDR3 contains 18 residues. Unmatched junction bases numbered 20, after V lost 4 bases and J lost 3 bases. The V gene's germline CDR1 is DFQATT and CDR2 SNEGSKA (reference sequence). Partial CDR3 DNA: TGCAGTGCTAATGCCCTTGTGCCTGGGGAGCTAGCGGAAGAGACC. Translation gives CSANALVPGELAEET. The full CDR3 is CSANALVPGELAEETQYF.

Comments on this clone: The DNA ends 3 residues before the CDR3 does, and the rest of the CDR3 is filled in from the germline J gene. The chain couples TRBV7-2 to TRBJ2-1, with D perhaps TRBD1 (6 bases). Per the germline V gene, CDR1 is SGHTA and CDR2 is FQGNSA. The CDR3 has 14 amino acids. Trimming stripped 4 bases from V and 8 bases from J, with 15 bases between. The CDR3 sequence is CASSSFNRVDEQFF. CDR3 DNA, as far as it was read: TGTGCCAGCAGCTCTTTCAACAGGGTCGATGAG.

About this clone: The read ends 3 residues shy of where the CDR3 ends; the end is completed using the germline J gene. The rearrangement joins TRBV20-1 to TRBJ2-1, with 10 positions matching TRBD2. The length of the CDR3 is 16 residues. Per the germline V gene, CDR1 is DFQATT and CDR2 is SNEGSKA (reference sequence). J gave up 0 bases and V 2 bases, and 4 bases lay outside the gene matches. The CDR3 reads CSARRTSGNSYNEQFF. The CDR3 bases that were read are TGCAGTGCTAGAAGGACTAGCGGAAACTCCTACAATGAG.

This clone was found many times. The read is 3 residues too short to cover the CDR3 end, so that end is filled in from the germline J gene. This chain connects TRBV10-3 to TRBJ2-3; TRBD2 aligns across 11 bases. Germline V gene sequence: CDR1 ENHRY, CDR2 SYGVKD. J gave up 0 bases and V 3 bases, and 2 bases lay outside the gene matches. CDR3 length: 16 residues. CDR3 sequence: CAISDRTSGSTDTQYF. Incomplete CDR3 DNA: TGTGCCATCAGTGATCGGACTAGCGGGAGCACAGATACG.

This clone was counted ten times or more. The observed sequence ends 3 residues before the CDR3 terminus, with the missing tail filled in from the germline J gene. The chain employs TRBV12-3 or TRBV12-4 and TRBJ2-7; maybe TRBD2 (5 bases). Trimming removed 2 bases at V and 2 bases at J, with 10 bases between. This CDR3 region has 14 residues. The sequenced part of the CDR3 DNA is TGTGCCAGCAGTTTAATGAGCGGCGCCTACGAG. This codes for CASSLMSGAYE. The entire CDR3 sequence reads CASSLMSGAYEQYF.

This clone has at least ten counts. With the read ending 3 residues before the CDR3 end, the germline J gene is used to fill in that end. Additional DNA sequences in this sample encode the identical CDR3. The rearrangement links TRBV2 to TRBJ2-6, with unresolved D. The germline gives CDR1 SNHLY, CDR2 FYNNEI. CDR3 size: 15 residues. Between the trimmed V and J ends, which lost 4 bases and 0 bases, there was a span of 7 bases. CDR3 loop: CASSVGSSGANVLTF. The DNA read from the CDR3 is TGTGCCAGCAGTGTGGGCAGCTCTGGGGCCAACGTC.

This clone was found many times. The CDR3 protein is CASSQDGGVQGYTF. The sequenced CDR3 bases are TGTGCCAGCAGCCAAGATGGGGGGGTGCAGGGC. The chain recombines TRBV4-2 with TRBJ1-2; tentative D call: TRBD1 (5 bases). With the read ending 3 residues before the CDR3 end, the germline J gene is used to fill in that end. The CDR3 runs to 14 residues. From germline, CDR1 is LGHNA and CDR2 YNFKEQ.

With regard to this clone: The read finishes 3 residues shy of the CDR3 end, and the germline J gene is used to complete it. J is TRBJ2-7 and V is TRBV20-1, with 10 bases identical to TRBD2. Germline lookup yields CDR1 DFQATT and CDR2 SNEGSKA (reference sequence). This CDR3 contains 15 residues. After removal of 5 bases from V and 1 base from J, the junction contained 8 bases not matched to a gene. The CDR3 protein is CSAGSSGSLSYEQYF. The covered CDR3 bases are TGCAGTGCTGGGTCTAGCGGGAGTCTGTCCTACGAG.

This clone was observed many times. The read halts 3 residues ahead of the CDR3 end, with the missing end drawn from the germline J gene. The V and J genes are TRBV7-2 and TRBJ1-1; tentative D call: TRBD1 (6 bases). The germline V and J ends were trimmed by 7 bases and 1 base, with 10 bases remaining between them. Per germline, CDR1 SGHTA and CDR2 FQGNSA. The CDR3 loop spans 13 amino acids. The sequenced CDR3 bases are TGTGCCAGCAAGCAGGGGCGGAACACTGAA. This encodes CASKQGRNTE. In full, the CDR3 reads CASKQGRNTEAFF.

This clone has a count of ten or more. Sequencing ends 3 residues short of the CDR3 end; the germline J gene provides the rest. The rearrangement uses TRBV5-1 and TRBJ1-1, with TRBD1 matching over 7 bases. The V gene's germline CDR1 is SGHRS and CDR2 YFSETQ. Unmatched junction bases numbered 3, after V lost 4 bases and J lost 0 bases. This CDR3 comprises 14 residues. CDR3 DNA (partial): TGCGCCAGCAGCCAGACAGGGATGAACACTGAA. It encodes CASSQTGMNTE. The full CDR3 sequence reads CASSQTGMNTEAFF.

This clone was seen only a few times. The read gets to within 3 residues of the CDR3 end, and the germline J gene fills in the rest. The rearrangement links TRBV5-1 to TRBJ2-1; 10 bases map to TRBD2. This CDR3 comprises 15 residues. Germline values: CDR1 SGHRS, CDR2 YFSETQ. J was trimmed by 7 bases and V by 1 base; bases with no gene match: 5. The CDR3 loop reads CASSLRTSGSNEQFF. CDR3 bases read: TGCGCCAGCAGCTTGAGGACTAGCGGTTCTAATGAG.